This paragraph reports one TCR beta chain. This entry is derived from a study of blood T cell repertoires in COVID-19. Overall study: Samples came from the United States, Italy and Spain, spanning acute and convalescent COVID-19. T cells, B-cell-depleted T cells, or PBMCs provided the cDNA or gDNA that served as material.

Original analysis: Using reference gene primer amplification, nucleated cell counts were estimated. The protocol was immunoSEQ multiplex PCR, while the TCRdb copy is restricted to in-frame clones and leaves out a portion. That table gives V, J and clone size, and the DNA gave D and trimming. In the table there are nearly 65,000 clones, roughly 80% of which are singletons. The length of the CDR3 is 15 residues. V lost 10 bases, J lost 3 bases, and 10 bases stayed unmatched. Per germline, CDR1 SNHLY and CDR2 FYNNEI. The sample taken for sequencing was peripheral blood. This sequence originates from a human donor in a cohort sampled during active COVID-19. The V and J genes are TRBV2 and TRBJ2-3; 10 positions agree with TRBD2. The CDR3, as DNA: TGTGCCAACAAATTAAGCGGGGGGGCTACAGATACGCAGTATTTT. The encoded protein is CANKLSGGATDTQYF.